The present T cell receptor (beta chain) was sequenced within a study of blood T cell repertoires in COVID-19. Overall study context: There were acute and convalescent COVID-19 samples, and they came from the United States, Italy and Spain. Nucleic acid was either cDNA or gDNA, and it came from T cells, B-cell-depleted T cells, or PBMCs.

Per the original methods: Estimation of nucleated cell counts relied on the amplification of reference gene primers. Sequencing was performed with immunoSEQ multiplex PCR; in TCRdb, only in-frame clones are kept and a portion is missing. For V, J and clone size, that table is used; D and trimming come from the DNA. Of approximately 210,000 clones listed, roughly 84% are singletons. The receptor was isolated from a woman between 35 and 50 years old who had recovered from COVID-19. Sequenced: peripheral blood.

CDR3 amino acids: CASSYSIGGGTEAFF. In DNA, the CDR3 is TGTGCCAGCAGTTACTCGATAGGGGGCGGCACTGAAGCTTTCTTT. The V gene is TRBV6-5, the J gene TRBJ1-1; 7 nucleotides match TRBD1. Trimming cost V 0 bases and J 4 bases; bases outside gene matches: 5. The CDR3 covers 15 residues. From germline, CDR1 is MNHEY and CDR2 SVGAGI.